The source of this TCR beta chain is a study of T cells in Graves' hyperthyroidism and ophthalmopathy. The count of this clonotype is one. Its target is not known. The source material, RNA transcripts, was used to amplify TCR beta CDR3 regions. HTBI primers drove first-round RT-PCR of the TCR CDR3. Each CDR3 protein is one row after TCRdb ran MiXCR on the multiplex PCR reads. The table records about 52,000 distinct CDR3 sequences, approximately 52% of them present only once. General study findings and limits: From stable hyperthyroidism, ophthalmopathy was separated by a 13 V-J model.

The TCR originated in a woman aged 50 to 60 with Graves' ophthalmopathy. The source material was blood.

The CDR3 loop is CARPSRGSTDTQYF. The CDR3 nucleotides are TGCGCCAGACCCTCGCGGGGAAGCACAGATACGCAGTATTTT. J is TRBJ2-3 and V is TRBV5-1, with D possibly being TRBD2 (6 bases). CDR1 is SGHRS, CDR2 YFSETQ, per germline. The ends were cut back, 8 bases at V and 0 bases at J, with 13 bases in the middle. The CDR3 has 14 residues.